The clone carrying this T cell receptor beta chain was detected a few times. Deep level was the assay's run setting. The assay was immunoSEQ multiplex PCR, and TCRdb's table has in-frame clones only and misses some. The data contain a few hundred thousand clones, 87% of them singletons. Healthy adults negative for HIV, lacking recent acute infections or vaccinations, served as donors. Donors, without exception, were Caucasian adults residing in Nashville, Tennessee. The data stem from a study of shared clonotypes between healthy human individuals. The CDR3 is 13 amino acids. Trimming removed 1 base from V and 6 bases from J, with 10 bases in between. Germline lookup yields CDR1 GTSNPN and CDR2 SVGIG (reference sequence).

The source is a young man in good health. The chain joins TRBV30 to TRBJ1-5, with D perhaps matching TRBD1 (6 bases). Material: memory CD8+ T cells sorted from blood. Sample subset: CD45RO+ cells pooled with CCR7-negative TemRA cells. The CDR3 DNA reads TGTGCCTGGAGTGAGCAGGGGAGTCAGCCCCAGCATTTT. Protein sequence: CAWSEQGSQPQHF. Using reference TRBV30 and TRBJ1-5 for the parts outside the CDR3, the full variable domain is SQTIHQWPATLVQPVGSPLSLECTVEGTSNPNLYWYRQAAGRGLQLLFYSVGIGQISSEVPQNLSASRPQDRQFILSSKKLLLSDSGFYLCAWSEQGSQPQHFGDGTRLSIL.